Following are 15 T cell receptor beta chains from one sample sequenced in a study of blood T cell repertoires in COVID-19. Clones were sequenced by immunoSEQ multiplex PCR, and TCRdb holds only the in-frame ones, with some missing. Of some 490,000 clones listed, more than 85% are singletons. The specimen sequenced was PBMCs or T cells enriched from blood (not recorded which). The receptors stem from a woman aged 55-70 years who had recovered from COVID-19.

V usage is TRBV5-4 and J usage is TRBJ2-3; the match to TRBD1 covers 8 bases. CDR1 is SGHNT and CDR2 is YYREEE in the germline V gene (reference sequence). The ends lost 4 bases at V and 4 bases at J; junction bases unmatched: 8. The CDR3 loop spans 15 amino acids. The CDR3 is CASSTPTGEADTQYF. CDR3 DNA sequence: TGTGCCAGCAGCACCCCGACAGGGGAGGCAGATACGCAGTATTTT. The full variable domain, its missing parts supplied by reference TRBV5-4 and TRBJ2-3, is ETGVTQSPTHLIKTRGQQVTLRCSSQSGHNTVSWYQQALGQGPQFIFQYYREEENGRGNFPPRFSGLQFPNYSSELNVNALELDDSALYLCASSTPTGEADTQYFGPGTRLTVL.

The chain couples TRBV19 to TRBJ1-4; D uncertain. This CDR3 is built from 14 residues. Germline V lookup: CDR1 LNHDA, CDR2 SQIVND (reference sequence). The V gene lost 6 bases and the J gene lost 8 bases, with 16 bases spanning the gap. The CDR3 DNA is TGTGCCAGTAGGATCCGAGCGGGGTTCGAAAAACTGTTTTTT. Translated: CASRIRAGFEKLFF.

The V and J genes are TRBV4-1 and TRBJ1-6; TRBD1 aligns across 7 bases. The ends lost 4 bases at V and 2 bases at J; junction bases unmatched: 8. Per the germline V gene, CDR1 is MGHRA and CDR2 is YSYEKL. There are 17 residues in the CDR3. The CDR3 nucleotides are TGCGCCAGCAGCCTAATACAGGGGCCGCCCTATAATTCACCCCTCCACTTT. It translates to CASSLIQGPPYNSPLHF.

The chain uses TRBV12-3 or TRBV12-4 and TRBJ1-3, with D unclear. This CDR3 contains 13 residues. V was pared by 5 bases and J by 4 bases, with 9 bases between. The DNA of the CDR3 is TGTGCCAGCAGTCGGGGTTTGGGAAACACCATATATTTT. This encodes CASSRGLGNTIYF.

The CDR3 is CASSRLTPGEQFF. The DNA of the CDR3 is TGTGCCAGCAGCCGGTTAACGCCCGGTGAGCAGTTCTTC. V and J are TRBV5-5 and TRBJ2-1; the D is unclear. In germline, CDR1 is SGHKS, CDR2 YYEKEE (reference sequence). V dropped 4 bases and J dropped 9 bases, with 14 bases sitting between them. There are 13 residues in the CDR3.

CDR3 sequence (DNA): TGTGCCAGCTCACCAACAGGGGATATGCGACCCCTCCACTTT. This gives the protein CASSPTGDMRPLHF. The V gene is TRBV18, the J gene TRBJ1-6; 7 positions match TRBD1. The V gene's germline CDR1 is KGHSH and CDR2 LQKENI. Trimming at V came to 2 bases and at J to 12 bases, leaving 7 bases not matched to a gene. CDR3 length: 14 residues.

This rearrangement joins TRBV2 to TRBJ1-3; no reliable D call. This CDR3 has 15 residues. Trimming took 4 bases from V and 0 from J, leaving 10 bases between them. Germline V gives CDR1 SNHLY, CDR2 FYNNEI. The chain's CDR3 is CASSVEVLSGNTIYF. CDR3 DNA: TGTGCCAGCAGTGTTGAGGTCCTCTCTGGAAACACCATATATTTT.

V is TRBV28 and J is TRBJ2-2; 8 bases match TRBD1. CDR3 size: 16 residues. The germline CDR1 and CDR2 sequences are MDHEN and SYDVKM. V dropped 4 bases and J dropped 1; count of bases not matched to a gene: 5. The CDR3 DNA reads as TGTGCCAGCAGTTCCGCGGGGACAGGGAACACCGGGGAGCTGTTTTTT. It specifies CASSSAGTGNTGELFF.

The chain couples TRBV28 to TRBJ1-5; D gene unclear. The CDR3 length is 15 residues. Trimming cost V 7 bases and J 3 bases, with 16 bases left between them. The germline gives CDR1 MDHEN, CDR2 SYDVKM. This CDR3 reads CASKGRVYLNQPQHF. The DNA of the CDR3 is TGTGCCAGCAAAGGGCGGGTGTATCTCAATCAGCCCCAGCATTTT. Variable domain in full (rest from reference TRBV28 and TRBJ1-5): DVKVTQSSRYLVKRTGEKVFLECVQDMDHENMFWYRQDPGLGLRLIYFSYDVKMKEKGDIPEGYSVSREKKERFSLILESASTNQTSMYLCASKGRVYLNQPQHFGDGTRLSIL.

J is TRBJ1-1 and V is TRBV20-1, with a tentative D call TRBD1 (5 bases). This CDR3 has 11 residues. V gave up 6 bases and J gave up 10 bases, with 15 bases separating them. Per germline, CDR1 DFQATT and CDR2 SNEGSKA (reference sequence). The CDR3 here is CSAHSPGGAFF. In DNA, the CDR3 is TGCAGTGCCCACTCCCCCGGGGGAGCTTTCTTT.

This chain joins TRBV15 and TRBJ2-1, with TRBD1 matching 7 bases. Germline V gene data show CDR1 as LNHNV and CDR2 as YYDKDF (reference sequence). The CDR3 is 15 residues long. J was trimmed by 5 bases and V by 8 bases; bases with no gene match: 12. The chain's CDR3 is CATLGTLGQNNEQFF. The CDR3 nucleotides are TGTGCCACCTTAGGGACCCTGGGACAGAACAATGAGCAGTTCTTC.

The chain is built from TRBV5-5 and TRBJ1-5, with 8 positions matching TRBD1. From germline, CDR1 is SGHKS and CDR2 YYEKEE (reference sequence). V lost 4 bases and J lost 0; bases outside the gene matches: 6. The CDR3 spans 16 residues. The CDR3 bases are TGTGCCAGCAGCACGACAGGGGCATATAGCAATCAGCCCCAGCATTTT. It is translated as CASSTTGAYSNQPQHF.

This chain connects TRBV5-1 to TRBJ2-1; weak D call: TRBD1 (6 bases). The V gene's germline CDR1 is SGHRS and CDR2 YFSETQ. This CDR3 region has 14 residues. V shed 2 bases and J shed 6 bases, with 12 bases lying between them. For the CDR3, the DNA is TGCGCCAGCAGCTTAGCAGGGGTACCCAATGAGCAGTTCTTC. Translating gives CASSLAGVPNEQFF.

V and J are TRBV28 and TRBJ2-6; TRBD1 is a possible D gene (5 bases). The CDR3 spans 17 residues. V was cut by 5 bases and J by 1 base, with 15 bases left in between. Germline values: CDR1 MDHEN, CDR2 SYDVKM. This chain's CDR3 is CASSPNGRVSGANVLTF. The CDR3 DNA is TGTGCCAGCAGTCCAAACGGCAGGGTATCTGGGGCCAACGTCCTGACTTTC.

V is TRBV5-1 and J is TRBJ1-5, with TRBD1 matching 7 bases. The CDR3 runs 15 residues. V lost 1 base, J lost 3 bases, and 4 bases stayed unmatched. Germline loops: CDR1 SGHRS, CDR2 YFSETQ. The CDR3 protein is CASSLSGTANQPQHF. CDR3 sequence (DNA): TGCGCCAGCAGCTTGTCCGGGACAGCCAATCAGCCCCAGCATTTT.